What follows are 11 T cell receptor beta chains derived from one specimen sequenced in a study of T cell responses to AZD1222 COVID-19 vaccine. Assay: immunoSEQ multiplex PCR; the TCRdb copy retains only in-frame clones and omits some. The table includes around 84,000 clones, roughly 87% detected once. The sample consisted of peripheral blood, taken on day 0 of AZD1222 vaccination. The receptors were sampled from an adult in good health.

This chain connects TRBV10-1 to TRBJ2-2, with TRBD2 as a possible D gene (6 bases). V was pared by 4 bases and J by 4 bases, with 13 bases between. CDR1 is WNHNN and CDR2 is SYGVQD in the germline V gene (reference sequence). The CDR3 spans 15 residues. In DNA form, the CDR3 reads TGCGCCAGCAGTGGATACGACGGGAGCACCGGGGAGCTGTTTTTT. It codes for CASSGYDGSTGELFF.

The rearrangement links TRBV7-9 to TRBJ2-3; no firm D call. The V end lost 0 bases, the J end lost 2 bases, and 9 bases lay between the germline ends. CDR1 is SEHNR and CDR2 is FQNEAQ in the germline V gene (reference sequence). The CDR3 is made up of 15 amino acids. The DNA of the CDR3 is TGTGCCAGCAGCTTAGCTGAGATTATCACAGATACGCAGTATTTT. It specifies CASSLAEIITDTQYF.

The V gene is TRBV6-1, the J gene TRBJ2-1; 14 nucleotides align to TRBD2. V gave up 1 base and J gave up 3 bases; unmatched junction bases: 8. Looked up from germline, CDR1 is MNHNS and CDR2 is SASEGT. The CDR3 covers 19 residues. This CDR3 is CASSEVIEGLAGDYNEQFF. In DNA form, the CDR3 reads TGTGCCAGCAGTGAAGTTATAGAGGGACTAGCGGGGGACTACAATGAGCAGTTCTTC.

The chain employs TRBV29-1 and TRBJ1-1; maybe TRBD1 (6 bases). Trimming took 4 bases from V and 3 from J, leaving 9 bases between them. CDR1 SQVTM and CDR2 ANQGSEA come from the germline V gene. This CDR3 is 12 amino acids long. The CDR3 bases are TGCAGCGTTGTAGGGGGGTACACTGAAGCTTTCTTT. The encoded protein is CSVVGGYTEAFF.

The chain has TRBV30 and TRBJ2-7; TRBD2 matches at 9 bases. The germline CDR1 and CDR2 sequences are GTSNPN and SVGIG (reference sequence). The CDR3 sequence is 14 residues long. The V and J ends lost 0 bases and 7 bases, in that order; junction bases with no gene match: 7. The CDR3 sequence: CAWSVGGRGWEQYF. The CDR3 DNA reads as TGTGCCTGGAGTGTAGGCGGGAGGGGATGGGAGCAGTACTTC.

This chain connects TRBV24-1 to TRBJ2-1, with TRBD1 matching over 8 bases. This CDR3 has 17 residues. Germline V gene lookup returns CDR1 KGHDR and CDR2 SFDVKD. V dropped 3 bases and J dropped 4; count of bases not matched to a gene: 10. CDR3 in amino acids: CATSDGRRTGHYNEQFF. As DNA, the CDR3 is TGTGCCACCAGTGATGGGCGCCGGACAGGGCATTACAATGAGCAGTTCTTC.

The V gene is TRBV27, the J gene TRBJ1-1, with TRBD1 matching over 7 bases. The CDR3 is made up of 16 amino acids. With 6 bases clipped from V and 1 base from J, the junction kept 11 bases outside the gene matches. Looked up from germline, CDR1 is MNHEY and CDR2 is SMNVEV (reference sequence). The CDR3 sequence is CASRPWLTGPNTEAFF. CDR3 sequence (DNA): TGTGCCAGCAGGCCCTGGTTGACAGGGCCGAACACTGAAGCTTTCTTT.

As concerns this clone: The germline gene is not matched at one end of the junction; a read error may be the cause. The chain links TRBV7-7 to TRBJ2-7, with unresolved D. Germline V gene lookup returns CDR1 SSHAT and CDR2 FNYEAQ (reference sequence). CDR3 length equals 13 residues. As DNA, the CDR3 is TGTGCTAGCAGCTTAGGGCTAGTGGACGAGCAGTACTTC. It specifies CASSLGLVDEQYF.

This chain links TRBV21-1 with TRBJ2-7; TRBD2, as called in the table, went unchecked against the DNA. TRBV21-1 is a pseudogene segment. This CDR3 comprises 18 residues. CDR3 protein: CASSKGWSSTSGTYEQYF. The CDR3 DNA is TGTGCCAGCAGCAAAGGCTGGTCATCCACTAGCGGGACATACGAGCAGTACTTC.

The rearrangement links TRBV21-1 to TRBJ2-7; the table assigns TRBD2, which was not confirmed against the DNA. TRBV21-1 is labeled a pseudogene. The CDR3 length is 15 residues. Here the CDR3 reads CASSKDIARYVEQYF. The CDR3, as DNA: TGTGCCAGCAGCAAAGATATAGCGCGCTACGTAGAGCAGTACTTC.

V gene TRBV19 combines with J gene TRBJ1-2; D is unresolved. The CDR3 totals 14 residues. V lost 1 base and J 6 bases, leaving 12 bases between the germline ends. Germline V gene lookup returns CDR1 LNHDA and CDR2 SQIVND (reference sequence). The DNA for the CDR3 is TGTGCCAGTAGTATAGGGTCCGGGATCAATGGCTACACCTTC. Its translation: CASSIGSGINGYTF.